This T cell receptor beta chain was captured in a study of response to subunit inactivated influenza vaccine. Regarding the study as a whole: Authors suggested few new T cells are recruited by each seasonal influenza vaccination.

Regarding this clonotype: Its antigen is undetermined.

TCRdb re-derived calls from the RT-PCR reads in MiXCR, one entry per CDR3 protein. The table lists about 180,000 distinct CDR3 sequences, about 9% of them singletons. Germline V lookup: CDR1 SGHDT, CDR2 YYEEEE. Trimming took off 2 bases at V and 9 bases at J, with 15 bases between the two ends. The length of the CDR3 is 15 residues. The clonotype originates from a man aged 50-60 years who received an inactivated influenza vaccine. The sequencing here drew on non-naive T cells sorted from PBMCs, taken on the day of vaccination. This chain connects TRBV5-6 to TRBJ1-6; a weak D match, TRBD1 (5 bases). DNA for the CDR3: TGTGCCAGCAGCTTCGGGGCTATCCAGAGTTCACCCCTCCACTTT. As protein: CASSFGAIQSSPLHF.